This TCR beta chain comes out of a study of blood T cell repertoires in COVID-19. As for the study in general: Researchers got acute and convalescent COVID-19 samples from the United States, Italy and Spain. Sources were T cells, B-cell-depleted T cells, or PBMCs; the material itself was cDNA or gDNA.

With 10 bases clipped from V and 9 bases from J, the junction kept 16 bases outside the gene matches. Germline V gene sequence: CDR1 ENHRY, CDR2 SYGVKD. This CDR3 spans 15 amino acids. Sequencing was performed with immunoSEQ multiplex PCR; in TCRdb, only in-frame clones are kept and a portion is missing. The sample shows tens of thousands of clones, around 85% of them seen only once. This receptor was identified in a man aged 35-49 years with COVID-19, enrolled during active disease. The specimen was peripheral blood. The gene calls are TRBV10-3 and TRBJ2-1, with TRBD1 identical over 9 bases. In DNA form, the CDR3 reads TGTGCCACCAATCGGGGGGACAGGGCTAGGGCTGAGCAGTTCTTC. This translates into CATNRGDRARAEQFF.